The 24 T cell receptor beta chains presented below share a single source sample, sequenced in a study of cytomegalovirus exposure and HLA in healthy donors. The repertoire was sequenced with immunoSEQ multiplex PCR; TCRdb's copy has only in-frame clones and lacks some. Of about 65,000 clones in the sample, approximately 90% were seen once. Sequencing was performed on PBMCs. The receptors were sampled from a woman between 18 and 30 years old in good health and CMV-seronegative.

V usage is TRBV4-3 and J usage is TRBJ2-1; 13 nucleotides line up with TRBD2. V lost 0 bases and J lost 8; bases outside the gene matches: 7. Germline-derived CDR1 and CDR2 are LGHNA and YSLEER. The CDR3 runs 17 residues. The CDR3 spells CASSQDTGTSGIYEQFF. CDR3 sequence (DNA): TGCGCCAGCAGCCAAGATACCGGGACTAGCGGGATCTATGAGCAGTTCTTC.

This clone has only one observation. V is TRBV27 and J is TRBJ2-3; possible D gene TRBD1, 6 bases. The CDR3 is made up of 15 amino acids. Germline V CDR1 and CDR2: MNHEY, SMNVEV (reference sequence). The V end lost 3 bases, the J end lost 4 bases, and 14 bases lay between the germline ends. In DNA, the CDR3 is TGTGCCAGCAGTTTTGTGGCAGGGGAGCCAGATACGCAGTATTTT. Encoded protein: CASSFVAGEPDTQYF.

J is TRBJ2-7 and V is TRBV7-9; possibly TRBD1 for D (5 bases). Germline CDR1 and CDR2: SEHNR and FQNEAQ (reference sequence). V shed 5 bases and J shed 4 bases, with 18 bases lying between them. The length of the CDR3 is 15 residues. This CDR3 is CASSEGQGRMYEQYF. The DNA for the CDR3 is TGTGCCAGCAGCGAAGGTCAGGGAAGGATGTACGAGCAGTACTTC.

This chain joins TRBV11-3 and TRBJ2-3; D might be TRBD2 (7 bases). Germline V gene lookup returns CDR1 SGHNT and CDR2 YENEEA. This CDR3 has 14 residues. V was clipped by 4 bases and J by 4 bases, with 12 bases between them. Written as DNA, the CDR3 is TGTGCCAGCAGCTGGGGGGGGCCCGCAGATACGCAGTATTTT. Translating gives CASSWGGPADTQYF.

This clone occurred once. This sequence joins TRBV28 and TRBJ2-7; 11 bases agree with TRBD1. Germline V gene data show CDR1 as MDHEN and CDR2 as SYDVKM. The CDR3 has 15 residues. V lost 6 bases, J lost 7 bases, and 11 bases stayed unmatched. CDR3 coding DNA: TGTGCCAGCAGGCCCTCCGGACAGGGGGCGAGGGAGCAGTACTTC. Protein: CASRPSGQGAREQYF. The complete variable domain, with remaining parts taken from reference TRBV28 and TRBJ2-7, reads DVKVTQSSRYLVKRTGEKVFLECVQDMDHENMFWYRQDPGLGLRLIYFSYDVKMKEKGDIPEGYSVSREKKERFSLILESASTNQTSMYLCASRPSGQGAREQYFGPGTRLTVT.

The V call is TRBV29-1, the J call TRBJ2-1; TRBD2 matches 7 bases. The CDR3 extends over 19 amino acids. The germline V gene has CDR1 SQVTM and CDR2 ANQGSEA. Trimming removed 0 bases from V and 7 bases from J; junction bases left unmatched: 21. CDR3 DNA: TGCAGCGTTGAAGATCTGTTCAGGGCTAGCGGATATGAACGGAATGAGCAGTTCTTC. This encodes CSVEDLFRASGYERNEQFF.

Only a few counts were recorded for this clone. Germline is not matched at one junction end, which may reflect a read error. The DNA of the CDR3 is TGTGCCAGCAGCTTAGCAGGGGGCGCAAAGGACTTC. Translation: CASSLAGGAKDF. The chain carries TRBV7-9 and TRBJ2-4; 7 bases are a match to TRBD1. This CDR3 has 12 amino acids. Germline CDR1 SEHNR, CDR2 FQNEAQ (reference sequence).

The rearrangement joins TRBV27 to TRBJ1-6; TRBD1 aligns across 7 bases. V was clipped by 3 bases and J by 7 bases; unmatched bases: 3. The CDR3 contains 14 residues. From germline, CDR1 is MNHEY and CDR2 SMNVEV (reference sequence). In nucleotides, the CDR3 is TGTGCCAGCAGTTTCCGGGACAGAAATTCACCCCTCCACTTT. Residues: CASSFRDRNSPLHF.

The V and J genes are TRBV7-2 and TRBJ2-1, with 8 nucleotides matching TRBD2. The length of the CDR3 is 16 residues. Germline V gene sequence: CDR1 SGHTA, CDR2 FQGNSA. Unmatched junction bases numbered 7, after V lost 0 bases and J lost 6 bases. CDR3 nucleotide sequence: TGTGCCAGCAGCTTAGCACGGAGCGGGAGCTCCAATGAGCAGTTCTTC. This gives the protein CASSLARSGSSNEQFF.

The chain uses TRBV6-5 and TRBJ1-1, with unresolved D. Germline CDR1 reads MNHEY; CDR2 reads SVGAGI. The V end lost 4 bases, the J end lost 5 bases, and 17 bases lay between the germline ends. The CDR3 totals 15 residues. The CDR3 loop reads CASSSKLRAGTEAFF. DNA for the CDR3: TGTGCCAGCAGTTCAAAACTACGGGCGGGGACTGAAGCTTTCTTT.

The CDR3 is CASSSRGRTVGEKLFF. The CDR3 coding sequence is TGTGCCAGCAGTAGCCGAGGTCGAACGGTCGGAGAAAAACTGTTTTTT. V gene TRBV28 combines with J gene TRBJ1-4; D is undetermined. V was shortened by 5 bases and J by 8 bases, with 21 bases between the two germline ends. The CDR3 loop spans 16 amino acids. CDR1 and CDR2 (germline): MDHEN, SYDVKM.

The chain employs TRBV29-1 and TRBJ2-1; D ambiguous. Deletions cut 2 bases from V and 4 bases from J, with 6 bases between. The CDR3 length is 12 residues. Germline CDR1 SQVTM, CDR2 ANQGSEA. CDR3 coding DNA: TGCAGCGTTGAACCTCTATACAATGAGCAGTTCTTC. Protein: CSVEPLYNEQFF.

The chain combines TRBV30 with TRBJ1-1; TRBD1 might be the D (6 bases). CDR1 is GTSNPN and CDR2 is SVGIG in the germline V gene (reference sequence). V was shortened by 1 base and J by 1 base, with 7 bases between the two germline ends. The CDR3 is made up of 13 amino acids. The CDR3 sequence is CAWSEDRNTEAFF. The CDR3 nucleotides are TGTGCCTGGAGTGAGGACAGGAACACTGAAGCTTTCTTT.

V is TRBV7-3 and J is TRBJ1-1; tentatively, D is TRBD1 (5 bases). This CDR3 has 13 amino acids. CDR1 is SGHTA and CDR2 is FQGTGA in the germline V gene. With 8 bases removed from V and 4 bases from J, the gap between germline ends came to 14 bases. The CDR3 DNA sequence: TGTGCCAGCGAGCTCGGTAGGGGCACTGAAGCTTTCTTT. This translates into CASELGRGTEAFF.

This chain connects TRBV30 to TRBJ1-1, with D hard to call. V lost 3 bases and J 2 bases, leaving 19 bases between the germline ends. This CDR3 is 16 amino acids long. Germline V CDR1 and CDR2: GTSNPN, SVGIG (reference sequence). CDR3 loop: CAWSTPRRARNTEAFF. The DNA of the CDR3 is TGTGCCTGGAGCACTCCTCGGAGGGCCCGAAACACTGAAGCTTTCTTT.

This chain links TRBV4-2 with TRBJ2-1, with D perhaps matching TRBD2 (6 bases). The V and J ends lost 4 bases and 4 bases respectively, with 14 bases between them. In germline, CDR1 is LGHNA, CDR2 YNFKEQ. CDR3 size: 15 residues. The CDR3 spells CASSRPGSGYNEQFF. In DNA, the CDR3 is TGTGCCAGCAGCCGGCCCGGGAGCGGATACAATGAGCAGTTCTTC.

The chain is built from TRBV5-6 and TRBJ1-2; D is unresolved. V was trimmed by 0 bases and J by 6 bases, leaving 12 bases between them. This CDR3 has 14 residues. Germline CDR1 is SGHDT and CDR2 is YYEEEE. CDR3 in DNA: TGTGCCAGCAGCTTGGCGCGGGTATCGGATGGCTACACCTTC. This translates into CASSLARVSDGYTF.

The V call is TRBV5-6, the J call TRBJ2-1, with D hard to call. V lost 1 base and J lost 2, with 7 bases in between. This CDR3 has 14 residues. Germline CDR1 SGHDT, CDR2 YYEEEE. The CDR3 loop reads CASSLYYTYNEQFF. CDR3 DNA: TGTGCCAGCAGCTTGTACTACACCTACAATGAGCAGTTCTTC.

The chain combines TRBV4-1 with TRBJ2-3, with a possible D match to TRBD2 (6 bases). Germline CDR1 reads MGHRA; CDR2 reads YSYEKL. This CDR3 comprises 16 residues. Trimming left V 2 bases short and J 3 bases short, with 15 bases between. CDR3 residues: CASSQYPGLQTDTQYF. CDR3 nucleotides: TGCGCCAGCAGCCAATATCCGGGACTTCAAACAGATACGCAGTATTTT.

The V call is TRBV15, the J call TRBJ2-5; tentative D call: TRBD2 (6 bases). V was clipped by 0 bases and J by 5 bases, with 16 bases between them. CDR1 and CDR2 (germline): LNHNV, YYDKDF (reference sequence). The CDR3 length is 16 residues. This chain's CDR3 is CATSRDSAGSTETQYF. Written as DNA, the CDR3 is TGTGCCACCAGCAGAGATTCGGCGGGATCTACGGAGACCCAGTACTTC.

This chain joins TRBV7-2 and TRBJ2-7; 10 bases agree with TRBD2. Germline values: CDR1 SGHTA, CDR2 FQGNSA. The ends lost 1 base at V and 2 bases at J; junction bases unmatched: 14. This CDR3 region has 19 residues. This CDR3 is CASSLEQRFSGRTTYEQYF. CDR3 in DNA: TGTGCCAGCAGCTTAGAGCAGCGATTTAGCGGGAGGACCACCTACGAGCAGTACTTC.

V gene TRBV27 combines with J gene TRBJ2-1; possible D gene TRBD1, 6 bases. CDR1 and CDR2 from the germline V gene are MNHEY and SMNVEV (reference sequence). This CDR3 contains 17 residues. V gave up 6 bases and J gave up 4 bases, with 22 bases separating them. The CDR3 DNA is TGTGCCAGCAGACCTACTTCCACAGGGAACCTTTACAATGAGCAGTTCTTC. As protein: CASRPTSTGNLYNEQFF.

V is TRBV21-1 and J is TRBJ1-5; TRBD1 is the table's D call, not checked against the DNA. TRBV21-1 has pseudogene status. The CDR3 runs 15 residues. The CDR3: CASSKETGSNQPQHF. The CDR3 region has the DNA TGTGCCAGCAGCAAAGAGACAGGGAGCAATCAGCCCCAGCATTTT.

This clone appeared a single time. The gene calls are TRBV28 and TRBJ1-5, with D hard to call. V was trimmed by 7 bases and J by 2 bases, leaving 12 bases between them. The CDR3 is 14 residues long. Germline V gives CDR1 MDHEN, CDR2 SYDVKM. This CDR3 reads CASTWEARNQPQHF. In nucleotides, the CDR3 is TGTGCCAGCACCTGGGAGGCGCGCAATCAGCCCCAGCATTTT.